These T cell receptor beta chains were read from a single sample in a study of T cell responses to AZD1222 COVID-19 vaccine. The protocol was immunoSEQ multiplex PCR, while the TCRdb copy is restricted to in-frame clones and leaves out a portion. The table has fewer than 90,000 clones, more than 70% seen once. The starting material was peripheral blood, obtained 28 days after the second AZD1222 dose. Receptor source: an adult who received the AZD1222 COVID-19 vaccine. The CDR3 runs from the conserved cysteine through the conserved F or W. D genes are given only for firm matches. Clone size appears in some rows only: once, few, many, or a class for an expanded clone.

D: .; size: .; V: TRBV25-1; J: TRBJ1-6; CDR3: CASSEGAPNSPLHF; DNA: TGTGCCAGCAGTGAGGGGGCGCCGAATTCACCCCTCCACTTT
D: .; size: .; V: TRBV5-1; J: TRBJ1-3; CDR3: CASSLTVPSGNTIYF; DNA: TGCGCCAGCAGTTTAACAGTACCCTCTGGAAACACCATATATTTT
D: .; size: .; V: TRBV7-9; J: TRBJ2-5; CDR3: CASSLRQGLETQYF; DNA: TGTGCCAGCAGCTTAAGGCAGGGCTTAGAGACCCAGTACTTC
D: .; size: .; V: TRBV18; J: TRBJ2-7; CDR3: CASSPGSGRVYEQYF; DNA: TGTGCCAGCTCACCAGGGAGCGGGCGCGTCTACGAGCAGTACTTC
D: TRBD2; size: .; V: TRBV27; J: TRBJ2-5; CDR3: CASSRLAAYQETQYF; DNA: TGTGCCAGCAGTCGACTAGCGGCTTACCAAGAGACCCAGTACTTC
D: .; size: .; V: TRBV9; J: TRBJ1-2; CDR3: CASRGTTNYGYTF; DNA: TGTGCCAGCAGGGGGACTACTAACTATGGCTACACCTTC
D: .; size: .; V: TRBV7-2; J: TRBJ1-6; CDR3: CASSKQRNNSPLHF; DNA: TGTGCCAGCAGTAAACAGAGGAATAATTCACCCCTCCACTTT
D: .; size: few; V: TRBV29-1; J: TRBJ2-3; CDR3: CSASGGSEDTQYF; DNA: TGCAGCGCTTCGGGGGGCTCGGAAGATACGCAGTATTTT
D: .; size: .; V: TRBV5-5; J: TRBJ1-1; CDR3: CASTLAGLNTEAFF; DNA: TGTGCCAGCACCTTGGCAGGACTGAACACTGAAGCTTTCTTT
D: TRBD1; size: .; V: TRBV6-1; J: TRBJ1-1; CDR3: CASSEAMDRGLTEAFF; DNA: TGTGCCAGCAGTGAAGCCATGGACAGGGGGCTTACTGAAGCTTTCTTT
D: .; size: .; V: TRBV27; J: TRBJ2-7; CDR3: CASSKTVPPYEQYF; DNA: TGTGCCAGCAGTAAGACGGTCCCGCCCTACGAGCAGTACTTC
D: .; size: .; V: TRBV7-9; J: TRBJ2-5; CDR3: CASSFLPGVDETQYF; DNA: TGTGCCAGCAGCTTTTTGCCGGGAGTGGATGAGACCCAGTACTTC
D: .; size: .; V: TRBV9; J: TRBJ2-2; CDR3: CASSVAHRGWAGELFF; DNA: TGTGCCAGCAGCGTAGCTCATCGGGGGTGGGCCGGGGAGCTGTTTTTT
D: TRBD1; size: .; V: TRBV24-1; J: TRBJ2-2; CDR3: CATSDSGTVTGELFF; DNA: TGTGCCACCAGTGATTCCGGGACAGTCACCGGGGAGCTGTTTTTT
D: .; size: .; V: TRBV29-1; J: TRBJ1-4; CDR3: CSVKPGNEKLFF; DNA: TGCAGCGTTAAACCGGGGAATGAAAAACTGTTTTTT
D: .; size: .; V: TRBV7-9; J: TRBJ1-2; CDR3: CASTKGGGQDYGYTF; DNA: TGTGCCAGCACCAAAGGGGGGGGGCAAGACTATGGCTACACCTTC
D: .; size: .; V: TRBV9; J: TRBJ2-5; CDR3: CASSVRVQETQYF; DNA: TGTGCCAGCAGCGTGCGGGTCCAAGAGACCCAGTACTTC
D: .; size: .; V: TRBV15; J: TRBJ1-6; CDR3: CATSRSSYNSPLHF; DNA: TGTGCCACCAGCAGGAGCTCCTATAATTCACCCCTCCACTTT
D: .; size: .; V: TRBV7-9; J: TRBJ2-2; CDR3: CASSGVSGELFF; DNA: TGTGCCAGCAGCGGGGTTTCGGGGGAGCTGTTTTTT
D: .; size: .; V: TRBV5-1; J: TRBJ2-3; CDR3: CASSYIGGPTDTQYF; DNA: TGCGCCAGCAGCTACATCGGGGGTCCCACAGATACGCAGTATTTT
D: TRBD2; size: .; V: TRBV7-7; J: TRBJ2-7; CDR3: CASSWGSGSSYEQYF; DNA: TGTGCCAGCAGCTGGGGTAGCGGGAGCTCCTACGAGCAGTACTTC